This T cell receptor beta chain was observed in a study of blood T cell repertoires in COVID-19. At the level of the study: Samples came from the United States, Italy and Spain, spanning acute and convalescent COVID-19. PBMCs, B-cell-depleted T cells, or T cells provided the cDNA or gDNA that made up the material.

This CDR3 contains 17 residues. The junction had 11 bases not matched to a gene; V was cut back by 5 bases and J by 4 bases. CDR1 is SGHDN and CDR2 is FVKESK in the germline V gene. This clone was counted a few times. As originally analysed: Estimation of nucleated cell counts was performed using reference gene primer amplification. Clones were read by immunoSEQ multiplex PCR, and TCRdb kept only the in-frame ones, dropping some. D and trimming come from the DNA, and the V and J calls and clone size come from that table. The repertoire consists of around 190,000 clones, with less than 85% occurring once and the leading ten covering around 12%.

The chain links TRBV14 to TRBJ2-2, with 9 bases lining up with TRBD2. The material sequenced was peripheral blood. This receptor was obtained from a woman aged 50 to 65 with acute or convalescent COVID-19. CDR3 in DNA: TGTGCCAGCAGCTCTCGTTCTAGCGGGATGGGCACCGGGGAGCTGTTTTTT. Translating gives CASSSRSSGMGTGELFF.